The TCR beta chain described here comes from a study of T-cell memory formation after mild COVID-19. Looking at the study overall: TCR clusters were mostly confined to one donor each. Findings and caveats of the study: The appearance of some responding clones in pre-infection memory suggested that cross-reactive memory joined. Later expanders leaned CD4+, whereas day 15 to 85 contracting clones were balanced CD4/CD8.

This clonotype turned up a few times. No antigen is known for it. Constant-segment primers served in 5'RACE that generated TCR alpha and TCR beta cDNA libraries bearing sample barcodes and UMIs. Using its own MiXCR run on the 5' RACE reads, TCRdb lists one record per CDR3 protein. The sample holds around 390,000 distinct CDR3 sequences, 16% seen once. V shed 4 bases and J shed 4 bases, with 14 bases lying between them. Germline V gene data show CDR1 as SEHNR and CDR2 as FQNEAQ (reference sequence). The length of the CDR3 is 15 residues. The receptor's source is a man younger than 35 who had mild COVID-19 (a few samples of this study predate the infection). Cell type and time point are not known. The V call is TRBV7-9, the J call TRBJ1-3; possible D gene TRBD1, 6 bases. What was sequenced was PBMCs or a T cell subset sorted from them (not recorded which). Here the CDR3 reads CASSSTGALGNTIYF. The CDR3 coding sequence is TGTGCCAGCAGCTCTACGGGGGCGCTCGGAAACACCATATATTTT.